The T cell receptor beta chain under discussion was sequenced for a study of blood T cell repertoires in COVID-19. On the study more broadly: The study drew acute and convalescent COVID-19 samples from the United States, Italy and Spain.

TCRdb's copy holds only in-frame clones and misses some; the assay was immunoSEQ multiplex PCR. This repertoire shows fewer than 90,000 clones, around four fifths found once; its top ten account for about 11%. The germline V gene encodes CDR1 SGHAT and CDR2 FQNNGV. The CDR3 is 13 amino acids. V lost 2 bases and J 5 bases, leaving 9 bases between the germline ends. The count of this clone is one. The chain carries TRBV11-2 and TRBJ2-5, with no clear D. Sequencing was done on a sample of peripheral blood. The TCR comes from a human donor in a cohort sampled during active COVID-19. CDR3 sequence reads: CASSLLLEETQYF. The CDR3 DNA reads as TGTGCCAGCAGCTTATTACTTGAGGAGACCCAGTACTTC.